A selection of T cell receptor beta chains follows, all from one sample in a study of identical twins. TCRdb reprocessed the 5' RACE reads with MiXCR, giving one entry per CDR3 protein. The sample consists of 350,000 to 450,000 distinct CDR3 sequences, under 20% of them appearing once. The material sequenced was naive T cells sorted from blood. These receptors all come from a man aged 50 to 59 in good health. Both conserved end residues are part of each CDR3. A D gene is named only where the DNA matches it firmly. Part of the rows lack a size; the others show once, few, many or a class for expanded clones.

V	size	D	J	CDR3	DNA
TRBV7-9	.	.	TRBJ2-1	CASSLLQGHEQFF	TGTGCCAGCAGCTTACTGCAGGGGCATGAGCAGTTCTTC
TRBV25-1	.	.	TRBJ2-1	CASRESGAYNEQFF	TGTGCCAGCAGGGAGTCGGGAGCCTACAATGAGCAGTTCTTC
TRBV19	many	TRBD2	TRBJ2-1	CASSIAHGLAHEQFF	TGTGCCAGTAGTATAGCCCACGGACTAGCCCATGAGCAGTTCTTC
TRBV5-5	few	.	TRBJ1-5	CASSLGGVGPGSNQPQHF	TGTGCCAGCAGCTTGGGAGGGGTTGGACCGGGAAGCAATCAGCCCCAGCATTTT
TRBV5-1	many	.	TRBJ2-6	CASSLRGFGANVLTF	TGCGCCAGCAGCTTGAGGGGTTTTGGGGCCAACGTCCTGACTTTC
TRBV24-1	many	TRBD1	TRBJ2-5	CATSDHRTGKMETQYF	TGTGCCACCAGTGACCATAGGACAGGGAAAATGGAGACCCAGTACTTC
TRBV11-2	.	.	TRBJ1-6	CASSPVAGNGAPLHF	TGTGCCAGCAGCCCCGTCGCGGGGAACGGCGCACCCCTCCACTTT
TRBV4-3	.	.	TRBJ2-1	CASSQDRGVNEQFF	TGCGCCAGCAGCCAAGATCGAGGCGTTAATGAGCAGTTCTTC
TRBV12-3/TRBV12-4	many	.	TRBJ2-5	CASSFTARETQYF	TGTGCCAGCAGTTTTACAGCGAGAGAGACCCAGTACTTC
TRBV4-2	many	TRBD2	TRBJ2-3	CASSQELAGGPRDTQYF	TGTGCCAGCAGCCAGGAACTAGCGGGAGGGCCTAGAGATACGCAGTATTTT
TRBV20-1	.	TRBD2	TRBJ2-3	CSARGAGGLGTDTQYF	TGCAGTGCGAGGGGGGCGGGAGGGCTCGGCACAGATACGCAGTATTTT
TRBV7-2	few	TRBD1	TRBJ2-7	CASSRSRDSSYEQYF	TGTGCCAGCAGCCGAAGCCGGGACAGCTCCTACGAGCAGTACTTC
TRBV28	many	TRBD2	TRBJ2-5	CASSPPETSGSFGETQYF	TGTGCCAGCAGCCCTCCGGAGACTAGCGGGAGCTTCGGGGAGACCCAGTACTTC
TRBV5-5	few	TRBD1	TRBJ2-7	CASSLTGGDAEQYF	TGTGCCAGCAGCTTGACAGGGGGCGACGCCGAGCAGTACTTC
TRBV7-2	.	.	TRBJ2-7	CASSWGDSDYEQYF	TGTGCCAGCAGCTGGGGGGACAGTGACTACGAGCAGTACTTC
TRBV10-3	.	.	TRBJ2-3	CAIQAEPSTDTQYF	TGTGCCATACAAGCGGAGCCAAGCACAGATACGCAGTATTTT
TRBV6-2/TRBV6-3	.	.	TRBJ1-5	CASSLPGAAQPQHF	TGTGCCAGCAGCCTTCCGGGGGCGGCCCAGCCCCAGCATTTT
TRBV12-3/TRBV12-4	few	TRBD1	TRBJ1-5	CASRATGESNQPQHF	TGTGCCAGCAGGGCGACAGGGGAGAGCAATCAGCCCCAGCATTTT
TRBV28	few	.	TRBJ2-7	CASSQHAQYF	TGTGCCAGCAGCCAACACGCGCAGTACTTC
TRBV12-5	.	.	TRBJ2-2	CASGLVVGAGTGELFF	TGTGCTAGTGGTTTGGTAGTGGGCGCCGGCACCGGGGAGCTGTTTTTT
TRBV12-3/TRBV12-4	.	.	TRBJ2-3	CASSFRGATDTQYF	TGTGCCAGCAGTTTTCGCGGGGCCACAGATACGCAGTATTTT
TRBV11-2	.	TRBD1	TRBJ2-2	CASSHIQGAGELFF	TGTGCCAGCAGCCATATACAGGGGGCGGGGGAGCTGTTTTTT
TRBV6-5	many	.	TRBJ2-7	CASSFGGRSYEQYF	TGTGCCAGCAGTTTTGGGGGAAGGTCCTACGAGCAGTACTTC
TRBV28	once	.	TRBJ2-1	CASSLLAGLSSYNEQFF	TGTGCCAGCAGTCTGCTTGCGGGACTGAGCTCCTACAATGAGCAGTTCTTC
TRBV7-9	few	.	TRBJ2-1	CASSPPSLQGIEQFF	TGTGCCAGCAGCCCGCCTTCCCTCCAGGGAATTGAGCAGTTCTTC
TRBV12-3/TRBV12-4	many	.	TRBJ1-3	CASSLGNSGNTIYF	TGTGCCAGCAGTTTAGGGAACTCTGGAAACACCATATATTTT
TRBV9	.	.	TRBJ1-1	CASSRTAGTEAFF	TGTGCCAGCAGCAGGACGGCGGGAACTGAAGCTTTCTTT
TRBV7-3	few	.	TRBJ2-1	CASSLTPGHNNEQFF	TGTGCCAGCAGCTTAACACCGGGGCATAACAATGAGCAGTTCTTC
TRBV5-1	few	.	TRBJ2-7	CASNQIQGRGYEQYF	TGCGCCAGCAACCAAATTCAGGGGAGAGGCTACGAGCAGTACTTC
TRBV7-9	.	.	TRBJ1-2	CASSLGGGSTYGYTF	TGTGCCAGCAGCTTAGGGGGAGGTAGTACTTATGGCTACACCTTC
TRBV10-2	many	.	TRBJ2-2	CASSARVVGTGELFF	TGCGCCAGCAGCGCCCGGGTCGTAGGCACCGGGGAGCTGTTTTTT
TRBV28	.	TRBD1	TRBJ2-7	CASSRTGGIHEQYF	TGTGCCAGCAGCCGGACAGGGGGCATCCACGAGCAGTACTTC
TRBV6-5	.	.	TRBJ2-1	CASSYPPGNQFF	TGTGCCAGCAGTTACCCGCCCGGTAACCAGTTCTTC
TRBV7-2	few	.	TRBJ1-3	CASSSRGRNSGNPIYF	TGTGCCAGCAGCAGCAGGGGAAGGAACTCTGGAAACCCCATATATTTT
TRBV29-1	few	.	TRBJ1-2	CSVTPQKGALTNYGYTF	TGCAGCGTAACGCCGCAAAAAGGGGCCCTAACTAACTATGGCTACACCTTC
TRBV12-3/TRBV12-4	.	.	TRBJ1-3	CASSVSGSGNTIYF	TGTGCCAGCAGCGTTAGCGGGTCTGGAAACACCATATATTTT
TRBV11-2	many	.	TRBJ1-3	CASRGPSYSGNTIYF	TGTGCCAGCAGGGGACCGTCCTACTCTGGAAACACCATATATTTT
TRBV21-1	many	.	TRBJ2-3	CASSKVSDSRTQYF	TGTGCCAGCAGCAAAGTTTCCGATAGTCGTACGCAGTATTTT
TRBV6-2/TRBV6-3	few	.	TRBJ1-1	CASSYNRAVPTEAFF	TGTGCCAGCAGTTACAATCGGGCGGTGCCCACTGAAGCTTTCTTT
TRBV5-1	.	TRBD1	TRBJ2-2	CASSLDRGRNGELFF	TGCGCCAGCAGCTTGGACAGGGGGCGGAACGGGGAGCTGTTTTTT
TRBV4-3	many	.	TRBJ2-7	CASSQADDSRYEQYF	TGCGCCAGCAGCCAAGCGGATGACAGCCGCTACGAGCAGTACTTC
TRBV15	many	.	TRBJ2-7	CATSRQGNEQYF	TGTGCCACCAGCAGACAGGGGAACGAGCAGTACTTC
TRBV6-2/TRBV6-3	few	TRBD2	TRBJ2-6	CASRDGTSGSGANVLTF	TGTGCCAGCAGGGACGGGACTAGCGGCTCTGGGGCCAACGTCCTGACTTTC
TRBV5-6	few	TRBD2	TRBJ2-3	CASRAGLAGASDTQYF	TGTGCCAGCAGGGCAGGACTAGCGGGGGCTTCAGATACGCAGTATTTT
TRBV29-1	few	.	TRBJ2-1	CSAPRGNEQFF	TGCAGCGCACCTAGGGGTAATGAGCAGTTCTTC
TRBV5-1	.	.	TRBJ2-2	CASSPMTRGNTGELFF	TGCGCCAGCAGCCCGATGACTAGGGGGAACACCGGGGAGCTGTTTTTT
TRBV7-3	.	.	TRBJ1-1	CASSSDVNTEAFF	TGTGCCAGCAGCTCCGATGTGAACACTGAAGCTTTCTTT
TRBV5-5	few	.	TRBJ2-2	CASSFGGTGWTGELFF	TGTGCCAGCAGCTTCGGTGGCACCGGCTGGACCGGGGAGCTGTTTTTT
TRBV7-9	few	.	TRBJ1-6	CASSSDLNSPLHF	TGTGCCAGCAGCTCGGATCTCAATTCACCCCTCCACTTT
TRBV18	.	.	TRBJ2-1	CASSPMGARNYNEQFF	TGTGCCAGCTCACCAATGGGAGCTAGAAATTACAATGAGCAGTTCTTC
TRBV7-6	.	.	TRBJ2-1	CASSLLGVPSDEQFF	TGTGCCAGCAGCTTATTGGGAGTCCCGAGCGATGAGCAGTTCTTC
TRBV9	many	.	TRBJ2-7	CASSVGVSDEQYF	TGTGCCAGCAGCGTTGGTGTGTCTGACGAGCAGTACTTC
TRBV7-9	.	.	TRBJ2-2	CASASKRHGELFF	TGTGCCAGCGCCTCCAAGCGCCACGGGGAGCTGTTTTTT
TRBV20-1	few	TRBD1	TRBJ1-2	CSAPGRTGDFRHGYTF	TGCAGTGCCCCTGGGAGGACAGGGGATTTTAGGCATGGCTACACCTTC
TRBV5-1	many	.	TRBJ1-2	CASSPGAGKGYGYTF	TGCGCCAGCAGCCCCGGGGCAGGGAAAGGCTATGGCTACACCTTC
TRBV18	.	TRBD1	TRBJ1-2	CASSPPIHTGDYGYTF	TGTGCCAGCTCACCACCAATACACACAGGGGACTATGGCTACACCTTC